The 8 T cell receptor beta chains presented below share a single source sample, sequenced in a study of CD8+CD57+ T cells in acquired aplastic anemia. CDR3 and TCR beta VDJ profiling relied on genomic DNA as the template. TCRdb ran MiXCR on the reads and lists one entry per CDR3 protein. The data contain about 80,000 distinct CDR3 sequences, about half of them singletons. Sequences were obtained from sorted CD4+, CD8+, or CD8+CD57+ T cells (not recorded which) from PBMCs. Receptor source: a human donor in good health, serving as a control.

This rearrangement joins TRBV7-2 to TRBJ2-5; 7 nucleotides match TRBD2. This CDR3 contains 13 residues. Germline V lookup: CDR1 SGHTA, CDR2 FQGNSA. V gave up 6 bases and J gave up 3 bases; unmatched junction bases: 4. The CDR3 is CASRSGVEETQYF. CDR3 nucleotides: TGTGCCAGCAGGAGCGGGGTCGAAGAGACCCAGTACTTC.

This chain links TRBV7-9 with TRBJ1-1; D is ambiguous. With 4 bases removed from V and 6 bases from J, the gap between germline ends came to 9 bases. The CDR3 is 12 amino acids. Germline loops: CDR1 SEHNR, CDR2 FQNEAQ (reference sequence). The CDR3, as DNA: TGTGCCAGCAGCTCCTCGTACGCTGAAGCTTTCTTT. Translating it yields CASSSSYAEAFF. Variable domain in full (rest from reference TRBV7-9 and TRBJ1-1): DTGVSQNPRHKITKRGQNVTFRCDPISEHNRLYWYRQTLGQGPEFLTYFQNEAQLEKSRLLSDRFSAERPKGSFSTLEIQRTEQGDSAMYLCASSSSYAEAFFGQGTRLTVV.

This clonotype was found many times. The chain's CDR3 is CASSSIDIQYF. In DNA form, the CDR3 reads TGTGCCAGCAGCAGCATTGACATTCAGTACTTC. The genes are TRBV5-8 and TRBJ2-4, with D hard to call. The CDR3 extends over 11 amino acids. The germline gives CDR1 SGHTS, CDR2 YDEGEE. V was clipped by 4 bases and J by 8 bases, with 7 bases between them.

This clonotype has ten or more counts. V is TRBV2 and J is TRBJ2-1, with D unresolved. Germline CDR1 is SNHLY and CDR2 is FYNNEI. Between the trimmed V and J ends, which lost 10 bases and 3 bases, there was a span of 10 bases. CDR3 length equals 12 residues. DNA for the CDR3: TGTGCCACGGCGGATGGCTACAATGAGCAGTTCTTC. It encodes CATADGYNEQFF.

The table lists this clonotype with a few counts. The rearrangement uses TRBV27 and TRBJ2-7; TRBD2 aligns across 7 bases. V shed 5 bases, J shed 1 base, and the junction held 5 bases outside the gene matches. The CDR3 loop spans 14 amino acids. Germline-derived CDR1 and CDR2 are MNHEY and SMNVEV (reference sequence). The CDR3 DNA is TGTGCCAGCAGTCGTCTGCGGGGGTCCTACGAGCAGTACTTC. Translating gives CASSRLRGSYEQYF.

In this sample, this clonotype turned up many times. The CDR3 DNA reads as TGTGCCAGCAGCTTGGGTTCTGGCGAGCAGTACTTC. Protein product: CASSLGSGEQYF. The chain is built from TRBV5-4 and TRBJ2-7, with no clear D. Germline V gene lookup returns CDR1 SGHNT and CDR2 YYREEE (reference sequence). This CDR3 comprises 12 residues. V lost 0 bases and J 6 bases, leaving 7 bases between the germline ends. Complete variable domain (other parts from reference TRBV5-4 and TRBJ2-7): ETGVTQSPTHLIKTRGQQVTLRCSSQSGHNTVSWYQQALGQGPQFIFQYYREEENGRGNFPPRFSGLQFPNYSSELNVNALELDDSALYLCASSLGSGEQYFGPGTRLTVT.

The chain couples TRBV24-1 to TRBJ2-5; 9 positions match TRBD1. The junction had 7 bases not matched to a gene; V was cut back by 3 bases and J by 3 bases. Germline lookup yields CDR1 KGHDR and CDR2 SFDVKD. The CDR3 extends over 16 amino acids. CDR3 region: CATSDPRTGVEETQYF. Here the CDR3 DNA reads TGTGCCACCAGTGATCCAAGGACAGGGGTAGAAGAGACCCAGTACTTC.

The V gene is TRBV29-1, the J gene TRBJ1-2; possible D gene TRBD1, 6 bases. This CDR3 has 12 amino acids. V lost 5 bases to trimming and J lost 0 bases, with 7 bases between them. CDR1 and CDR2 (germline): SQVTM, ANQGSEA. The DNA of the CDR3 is TGCAGCGTTAAGGGGGCTAACTATGGCTACACCTTC. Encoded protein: CSVKGANYGYTF.